The subject of this entry is one T cell receptor (beta chain). These data are taken from a study of T cells after somatic rescue of genetic block. The protocol was immunoSEQ multiplex PCR, while the TCRdb copy is restricted to in-frame clones and leaves out a portion. The sample consists of 9,000 to 10,000 clones, 74% of them appearing once. This TCR derives from a boy between 5 and 17 years old. Material: peripheral blood mononuclear cells (PBMCs).

The CDR3 protein is CASSPPGAYGYTF. In DNA, the CDR3 is TGTGCCAGCTCACCACCTGGGGCCTATGGCTACACCTTC. The genes are TRBV18 and TRBJ1-2, with a possible D match to TRBD1 (5 bases). There are 13 residues in the CDR3. Germline CDR1 is KGHSH and CDR2 is LQKENI. Trimming removed 0 bases at V and 4 bases at J, with 6 bases between.